The T cell receptor beta chain described here comes from a study of siplizumab effects on memory and regulatory T cells (dated by TCRdb to between 2018 and 2021). Some background on the complete study: The effect of the anti-CD2 antibody siplizumab on alloreactive T-cell subsets was examined in allogeneic mixed lymphocyte reactions constructed from human PBMCs. The research as a whole found: A naive or memory phenotype could not be assigned to roughly 75-96% of proliferating CD4+ or CD8+ clones. Among mappable alloreactive CD4+ clones, the Treg-derived fraction averaged approximately 69% with siplizumab versus 25% to 30% in control reactions. Unstimulated naive T cells appeared more diverse than memory T cells, and naive cells seemed to contribute substantially to the alloresponse. Siplizumab significantly reduced the cumulative frequency of alloreactive sequences traceable to unstimulated CD4+ memory T cells. Because sequences at frequencies below about 10^-5 were poorly captured, only a minor fraction of alloreactive clones could be mapped back to unstimulated subsets. No functional confirmation was obtained for the suppressive function of proliferating Tregs from siplizumab cultures.

Libraries were made using the immunoSEQ multiplex PCR assay. The deep sequencing platform assayed approximately 10^5 TCR templates per sample. Genomic DNA extracted from sorted T cells was used for TCRbeta CDR3 sequencing. The source study handled its data this way. Clonal analysis of TCRbeta CDR3 data was done in the R programming language. Unstimulated samples were compared with post-reaction CFSE-low samples to define alloreactive CD4+ and CD8+ clones. Regulatory or non-regulatory origin of alloreactive CD4+ clones was assigned by matching sequences to the sorted unstimulated Treg and non-Treg repertoires. TCRdb retrieved this table from immuneACCESS and kept in-frame rearrangements only. Not all clones are present; in checked studies, unresolved V genes account for under half, and no reason is known for the remainder. The V and J calls and clone size were taken over from that table, and D and trimming were inferred from the DNA. The sample table contains nearly 85,000 clones; only one count was recorded for roughly 90% of them. The leading ten clones occupy roughly 1.5% of the sample.

V drops 2 bases and J drops 5 bases, leaving 8 bases in between. The CDR3 sequence holds 13 residues, the cysteine and phenylalanine included. Only the CDR3 part of the read is kept: 39 bases, read in frame from the first base. CDR1 and CDR2 were assigned from the germline V gene (reference sequence) as SGHNT and YYREEE. Sorted unstimulated T cells, along with proliferating T cells recovered from mixed lymphocyte reactions, underwent TCRbeta CDR3 sequencing. Fresh whole blood from roughly ten HLA-typed healthy donors was used to isolate PBMCs. To map where alloreactive clones came from, CD4+ regulatory T cells in the unstimulated state were FACS-sorted. Concerning this clone itself: Its antigen is unknown. There are no base qualities to consult, and no much larger clone falls within one base.

The chain employs TRBV5-4 and TRBJ2-1; the D gene lacks a confident call. Specimen: Tregs sorted from blood. The receptor was isolated from a human donor in good health. The CDR3 corresponds to CASSLGPDNEQFF. At the DNA level, the sequence is TGTGCCAGCAGCTTAGGACCCGACAATGAGCAGTTCTTC. Here the CDR3 is joined to the reference TRBV5-4 and TRBJ2-1 genes, and the full variable domain is: ETGVTQSPTHLIKTRGQQVTLRCSSQSGHNTVSWYQQALGQGPQFIFQYYREEENGRGNFPPRFSGLQFPNYSSELNVNALELDDSALYLCASSLGPDNEQFFGPGTRLTVL.